This TCR beta chain originates from a study of Ad26.COV2.S vaccination and SARS-CoV-2 variants. At the level of the study: Enrolled in COV1001, the donor was in the Ad26.COV2.S trial arm, which received the vaccine. The authors gave Ad26.COV2.S intramuscularly, either once or twice 56 days apart. Study observations and caveats: Placebo recipients had lower spike-specific TCR breadth than vaccine recipients.

Some clones are missing from TCRdb's copy, which holds only in-frame ones; the method was immunoSEQ multiplex PCR. This sample yields under 400,000 clones, of which around nine tenths are seen a single time; roughly 3.6% belongs to the top ten. The treatment: around 19 received Ad26.COV2.S at low or high dose, single or two shots; roughly five received placebo; per-sample allocation not given. Repertoires come from day 63 after the first vaccine or placebo injection. A Boston adult aged 18-55 years was the donor. This clone has just one count. The antigen is undetermined. V shed 5 bases, J shed 8 bases, and the junction held 4 bases outside the gene matches. Germline V gene lookup returns CDR1 SGHRS and CDR2 YFSETQ. The CDR3 covers 13 residues.

The genes are TRBV5-1 and TRBJ2-1; 10 positions agree with TRBD2. The sequence was collected from a person between 18 and 59 years old who received the Ad26.COV2.S COVID-19 vaccine or a placebo. The sequencing here drew on peripheral blood, taken in a trial of Ad26.COV2.S vaccine versus placebo. CDR3 sequence reads: CASRSGGADEQFF. CDR3 DNA sequence: TGCGCCAGCAGGAGCGGGGGGGCCGATGAGCAGTTCTTC.